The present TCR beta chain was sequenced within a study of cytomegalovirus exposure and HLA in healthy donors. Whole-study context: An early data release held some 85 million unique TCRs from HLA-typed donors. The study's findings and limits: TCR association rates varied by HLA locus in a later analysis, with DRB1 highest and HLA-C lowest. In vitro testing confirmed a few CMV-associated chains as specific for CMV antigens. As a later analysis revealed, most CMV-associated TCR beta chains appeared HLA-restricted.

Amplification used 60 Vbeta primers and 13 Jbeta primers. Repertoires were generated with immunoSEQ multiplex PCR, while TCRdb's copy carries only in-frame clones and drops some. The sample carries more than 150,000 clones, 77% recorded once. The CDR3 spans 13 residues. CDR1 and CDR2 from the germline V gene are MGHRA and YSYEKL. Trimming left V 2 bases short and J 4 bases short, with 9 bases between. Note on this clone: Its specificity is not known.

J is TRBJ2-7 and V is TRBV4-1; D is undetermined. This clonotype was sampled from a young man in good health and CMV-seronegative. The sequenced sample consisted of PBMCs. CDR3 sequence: CASSQQEGYEQYF. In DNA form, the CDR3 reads TGCGCCAGCAGCCAACAGGAAGGATACGAGCAGTACTTC.